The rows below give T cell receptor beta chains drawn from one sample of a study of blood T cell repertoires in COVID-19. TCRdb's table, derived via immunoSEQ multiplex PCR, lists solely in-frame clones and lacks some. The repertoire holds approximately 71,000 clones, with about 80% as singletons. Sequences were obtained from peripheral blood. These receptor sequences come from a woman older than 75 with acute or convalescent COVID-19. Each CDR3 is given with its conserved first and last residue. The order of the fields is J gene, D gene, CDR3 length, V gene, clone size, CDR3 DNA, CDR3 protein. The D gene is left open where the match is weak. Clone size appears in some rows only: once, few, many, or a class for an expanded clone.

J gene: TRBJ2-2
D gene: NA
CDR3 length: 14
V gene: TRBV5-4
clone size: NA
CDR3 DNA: TGTGCCAGCAGCTTGGAAGGGGTGGGCGGGGAGCTGTTTTTT
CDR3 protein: CASSLEGVGGELFF

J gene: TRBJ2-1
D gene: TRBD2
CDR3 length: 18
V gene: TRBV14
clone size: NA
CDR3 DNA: TGTGCCAGCAGCCAAGATAAAGGGGCGGGAGGGTTTTACAATGAGCAGTTCTTC
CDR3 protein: CASSQDKGAGGFYNEQFF

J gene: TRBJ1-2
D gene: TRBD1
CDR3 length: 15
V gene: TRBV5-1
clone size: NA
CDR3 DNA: TGCGCCAGCAGCTTTATGCGGGACAGGACCTATGGCTACACCTTC
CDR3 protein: CASSFMRDRTYGYTF

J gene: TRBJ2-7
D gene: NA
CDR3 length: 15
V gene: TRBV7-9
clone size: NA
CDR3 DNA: TGTGCCAGCAGCCCGTGGGCAGGGGCCTCCTACGAGCAGTACTTC
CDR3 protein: CASSPWAGASYEQYF

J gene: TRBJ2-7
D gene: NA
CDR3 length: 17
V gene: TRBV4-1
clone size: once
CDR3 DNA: TGCGCCAGCAGCCAAGGCCCCTTCAACAGGGAATCCTACGAGCAGTACTTC
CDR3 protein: CASSQGPFNRESYEQYF

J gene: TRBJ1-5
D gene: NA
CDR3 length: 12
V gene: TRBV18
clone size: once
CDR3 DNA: TGTGCCAGCTCACCCGGGGGTCAGCCCCAGCATTTT
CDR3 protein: CASSPGGQPQHF

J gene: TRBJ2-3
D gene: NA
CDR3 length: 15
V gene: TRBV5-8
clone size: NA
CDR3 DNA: TGTGCCAGCAGCTTAGAAGCCCTGAGCGGAGATACGCAGTATTTT
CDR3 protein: CASSLEALSGDTQYF

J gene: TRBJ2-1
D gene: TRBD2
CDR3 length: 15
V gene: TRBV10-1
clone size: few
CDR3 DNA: TGCGCCAGCAGTGGGACTAGCGGGACTTACAATGAGCAGTTCTTC
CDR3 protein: CASSGTSGTYNEQFF

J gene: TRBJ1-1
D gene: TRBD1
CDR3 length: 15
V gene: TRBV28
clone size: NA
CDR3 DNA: TGTGCCAGCAGGAGGACAGGGCGGGTCCCTTTTGAAGCTTTCTTT
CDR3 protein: CASRRTGRVPFEAFF

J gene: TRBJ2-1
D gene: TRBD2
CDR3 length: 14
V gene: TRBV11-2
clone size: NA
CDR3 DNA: TGTGCCAGCAGCCCCGCGGGAGGGCCGGGTGAGCAGTTCTTC
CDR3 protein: CASSPAGGPGEQFF

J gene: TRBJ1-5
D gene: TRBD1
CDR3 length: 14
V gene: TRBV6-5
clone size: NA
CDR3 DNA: TGTGCCAGCAGTTTTGGACAGGGGGTACAGCCCCAGCATTTT
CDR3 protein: CASSFGQGVQPQHF

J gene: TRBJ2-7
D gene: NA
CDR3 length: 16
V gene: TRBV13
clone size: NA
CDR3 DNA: TGTGCCAGCAGCTTAGGCCGGGCGGGAAGCTCCTACGAGCAGTACTTC
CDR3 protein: CASSLGRAGSSYEQYF

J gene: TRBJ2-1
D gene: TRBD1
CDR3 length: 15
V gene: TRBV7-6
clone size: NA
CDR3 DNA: TGTGCCAGCAGCCGGACAGGCGTGCGATACAATGAGCAGTTCTTC
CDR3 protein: CASSRTGVRYNEQFF

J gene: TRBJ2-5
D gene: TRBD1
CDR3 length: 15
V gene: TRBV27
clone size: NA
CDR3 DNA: TGTGCCAGCAGCGCAGCGTTCAGGGGGAGTAGGACCCAGTACTTC
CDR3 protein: CASSAAFRGSRTQYF

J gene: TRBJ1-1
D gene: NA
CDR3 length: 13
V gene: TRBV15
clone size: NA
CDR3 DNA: TGTGCCACCAGCAGGGCGGGGGCCACTGAAGCTTTCTTT
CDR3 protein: CATSRAGATEAFF

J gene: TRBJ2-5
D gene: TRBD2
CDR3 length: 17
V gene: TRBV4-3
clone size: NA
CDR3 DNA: TGCGCCAGCAGCCAATTTATCGGGAGGGCCCCACAAGAGACCCAGTACTTC
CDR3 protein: CASSQFIGRAPQETQYF

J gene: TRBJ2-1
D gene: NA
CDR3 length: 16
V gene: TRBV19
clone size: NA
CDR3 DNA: TGTGCCAGTAGTGTGGACGCAGCGGTCACTTACAATGAGCAGTTCTTC
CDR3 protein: CASSVDAAVTYNEQFF

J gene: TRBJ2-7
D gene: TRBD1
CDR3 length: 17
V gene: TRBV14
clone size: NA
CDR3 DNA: TGTGCCAGCAGCCAAGAACTCTTACGGACAGGGGCCTACGAGCAGTACTTC
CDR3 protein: CASSQELLRTGAYEQYF

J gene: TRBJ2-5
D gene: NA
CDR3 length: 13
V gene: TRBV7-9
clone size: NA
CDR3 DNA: TGTGCCAGCAGTTTGCAGGGACAAGAGACCCAGTACTTC
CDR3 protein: CASSLQGQETQYF

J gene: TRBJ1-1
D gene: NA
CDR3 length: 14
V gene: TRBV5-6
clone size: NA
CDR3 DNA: TGTGCCAGCAGCTTGGCCGGTAGGACAACTGAAGCTTTCTTT
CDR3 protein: CASSLAGRTTEAFF

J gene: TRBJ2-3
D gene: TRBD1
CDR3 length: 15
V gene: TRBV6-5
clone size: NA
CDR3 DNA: TGTGCCAGCAGCAACGGGGACAGGGTGACAGATACGCAGTATTTT
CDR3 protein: CASSNGDRVTDTQYF

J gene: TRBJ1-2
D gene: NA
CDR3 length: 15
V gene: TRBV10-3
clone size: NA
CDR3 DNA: TGTGCCATCAGTGTTGCAGGGTCGCCCTCCTATGGCTACACCTTC
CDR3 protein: CAISVAGSPSYGYTF

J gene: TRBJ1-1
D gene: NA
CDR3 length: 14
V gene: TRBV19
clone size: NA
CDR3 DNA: TGTGCCAGTAGTGAGAGGCAGCTAAACACTGAAGCTTTCTTT
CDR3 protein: CASSERQLNTEAFF

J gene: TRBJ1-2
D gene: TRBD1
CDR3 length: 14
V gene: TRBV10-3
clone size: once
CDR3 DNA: TGTGCCATCAGTGACAGGACAGGCGATTATGGCTACACCTTC
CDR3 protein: CAISDRTGDYGYTF

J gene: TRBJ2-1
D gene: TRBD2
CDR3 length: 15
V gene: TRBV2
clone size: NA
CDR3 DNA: TGTGCCAGCAGTGAATTAACTAGCGGGAGAAATGAGCAGTTCTTC
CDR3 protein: CASSELTSGRNEQFF

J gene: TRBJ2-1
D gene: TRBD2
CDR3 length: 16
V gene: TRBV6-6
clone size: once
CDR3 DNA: TGTGCCAGCAGTGGGGGACTAGCGGCAGGACCTGGGGTGCAGTTCTTC
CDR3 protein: CASSGGLAAGPGVQFF

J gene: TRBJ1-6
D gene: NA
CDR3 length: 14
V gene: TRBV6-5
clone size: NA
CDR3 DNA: TGTGCCAGCATGGCTAGCTCCTATAATTCACCCCTCCACTTT
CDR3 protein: CASMASSYNSPLHF

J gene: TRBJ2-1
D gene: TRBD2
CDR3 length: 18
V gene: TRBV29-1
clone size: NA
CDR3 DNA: TGCAGCGTTTTAGCGGGATTTTTAAGGAGAATCGATTACAATGAGCAGTTCTTC
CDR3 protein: CSVLAGFLRRIDYNEQFF

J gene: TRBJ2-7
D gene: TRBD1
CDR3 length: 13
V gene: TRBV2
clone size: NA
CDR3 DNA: TGTGCCAGCAGCCAGGGGGATATCTACGAGCAGTACTTC
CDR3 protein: CASSQGDIYEQYF

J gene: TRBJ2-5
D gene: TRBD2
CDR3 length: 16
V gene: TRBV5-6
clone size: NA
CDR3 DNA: TGTGCCAGCAGCTTGCTACTAGCGCTACCCCAAGAGACCCAGTACTTC
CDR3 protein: CASSLLLALPQETQYF

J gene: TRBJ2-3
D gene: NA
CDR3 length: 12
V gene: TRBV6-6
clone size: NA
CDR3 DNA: TGTGCCAGCAGTACGACAGGAGATACGCAGTATTTT
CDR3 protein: CASSTTGDTQYF

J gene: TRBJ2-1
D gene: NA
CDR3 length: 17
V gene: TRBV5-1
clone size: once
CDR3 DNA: TGCGCCAGCAGCTCGTACAACCGGGAGAGGGGCAGCAATGAGCAGTTCTTC
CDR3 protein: CASSSYNRERGSNEQFF

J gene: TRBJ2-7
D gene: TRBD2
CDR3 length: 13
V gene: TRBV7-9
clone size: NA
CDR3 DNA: TGTGCCAGCAGTTATGGACTAGCTCTTGAGCAGTACTTC
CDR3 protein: CASSYGLALEQYF

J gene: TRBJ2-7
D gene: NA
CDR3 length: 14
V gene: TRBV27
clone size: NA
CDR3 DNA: TGTGCCAGCAGTTTATCGTACAGCTCCTACGAGCAGTACTTC
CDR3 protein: CASSLSYSSYEQYF

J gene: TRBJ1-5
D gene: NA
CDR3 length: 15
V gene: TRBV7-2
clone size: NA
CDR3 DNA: TGTGCCAGCAGCTCACAGCCCGGGGGCAATCAGCCCCAGCATTTT
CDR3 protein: CASSSQPGGNQPQHF

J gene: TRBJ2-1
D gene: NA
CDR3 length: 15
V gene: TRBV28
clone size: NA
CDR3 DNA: TGTGCCAGCTTCCGAGGGGGACGGACCTACAATGAGCAGTTCTTC
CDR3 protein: CASFRGGRTYNEQFF

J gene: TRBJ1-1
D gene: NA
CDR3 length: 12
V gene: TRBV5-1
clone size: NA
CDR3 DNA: TGCGCCAGCAGCTTGGGCTGGGAGAGGGCTTTCTTT
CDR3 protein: CASSLGWERAFF

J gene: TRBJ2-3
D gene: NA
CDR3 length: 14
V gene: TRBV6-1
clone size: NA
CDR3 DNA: TGTGCCAGCAGTGAGGCGGGACGCACAGATACGCAGTATTTT
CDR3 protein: CASSEAGRTDTQYF

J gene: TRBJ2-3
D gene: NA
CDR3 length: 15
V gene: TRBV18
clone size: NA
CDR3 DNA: TGTGCCAGCTCACCACTTTCGGGAGTTTCCGATACGCAGTATTTT
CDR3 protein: CASSPLSGVSDTQYF

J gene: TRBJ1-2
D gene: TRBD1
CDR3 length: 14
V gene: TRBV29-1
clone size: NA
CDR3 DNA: TGCAGCGTAGCCCGACAGGGGGTTAGCTATGGCTACACCTTC
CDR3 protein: CSVARQGVSYGYTF

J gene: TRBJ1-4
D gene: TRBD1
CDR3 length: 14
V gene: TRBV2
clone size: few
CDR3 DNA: TGTGCCAGCAGTCGGACAGGGTATAATGAAAAACTGTTTTTT
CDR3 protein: CASSRTGYNEKLFF

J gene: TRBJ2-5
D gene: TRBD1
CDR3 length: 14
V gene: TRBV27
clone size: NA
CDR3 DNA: TGTGCCAGCAGACTCAGGACAGGATTAGAGACCCAGTACTTC
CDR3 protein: CASRLRTGLETQYF

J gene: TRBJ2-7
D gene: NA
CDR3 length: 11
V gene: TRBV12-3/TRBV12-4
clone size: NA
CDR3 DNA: TGTGCCAGCAGTTTCAGCTACGAGCAGTACTTC
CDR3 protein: CASSFSYEQYF

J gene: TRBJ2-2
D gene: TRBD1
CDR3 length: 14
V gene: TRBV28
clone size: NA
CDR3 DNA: TGTGCCAGCAGAACCGGGACAGACACCGGGGAGCTGTTTTTT
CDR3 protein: CASRTGTDTGELFF

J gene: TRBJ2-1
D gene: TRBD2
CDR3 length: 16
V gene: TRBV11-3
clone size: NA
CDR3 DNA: TGTGCCAGCAGCTTAGGATTAGCGGGAGGATACAATGAGCAGTTCTTC
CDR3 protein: CASSLGLAGGYNEQFF

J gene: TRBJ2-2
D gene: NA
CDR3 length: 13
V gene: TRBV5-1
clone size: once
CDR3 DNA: TGCGCCAGCAGCCTCGAGCCCACCGGGGAGCTGTTTTTT
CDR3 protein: CASSLEPTGELFF

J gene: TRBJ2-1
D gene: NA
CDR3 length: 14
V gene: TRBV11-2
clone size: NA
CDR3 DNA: TGTGCCAGCAGCCTCACTAGTATCGGCAATGAGCAGTTCTTC
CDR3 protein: CASSLTSIGNEQFF

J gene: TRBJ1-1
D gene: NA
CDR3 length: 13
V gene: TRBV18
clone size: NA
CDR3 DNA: TGTGCCAGCTCGTCTACAGTGAACACTGAAGCTTTCTTT
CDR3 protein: CASSSTVNTEAFF

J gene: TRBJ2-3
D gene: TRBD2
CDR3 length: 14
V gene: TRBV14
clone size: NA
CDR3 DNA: TGTGCCAGCAGTCCGGGACTAGCCCCAGATACGCAGTATTTT
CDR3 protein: CASSPGLAPDTQYF

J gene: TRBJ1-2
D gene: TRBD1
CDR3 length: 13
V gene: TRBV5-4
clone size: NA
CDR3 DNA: TGTGCCAGCAGCTTGGTACAGGGGACTGGCTACACCTTC
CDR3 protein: CASSLVQGTGYTF

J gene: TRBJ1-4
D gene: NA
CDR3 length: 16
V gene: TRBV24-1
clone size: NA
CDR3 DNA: TGTGCCACCAGTGACCCCCGGCAGGGCGGTAATGAAAAACTGTTTTTT
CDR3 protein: CATSDPRQGGNEKLFF

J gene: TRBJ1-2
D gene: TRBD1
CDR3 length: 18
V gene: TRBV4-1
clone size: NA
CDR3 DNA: TGCGCCAGCAGCCAACGGACAGGGGGAACATCTACCAACTATGGCTACACCTTC
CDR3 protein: CASSQRTGGTSTNYGYTF

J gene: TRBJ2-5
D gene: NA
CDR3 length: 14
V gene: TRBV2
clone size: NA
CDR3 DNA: TGTGCCAGCTCGTCGGGGGGCCGGCAAGAGACCCAGTACTTC
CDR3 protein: CASSSGGRQETQYF

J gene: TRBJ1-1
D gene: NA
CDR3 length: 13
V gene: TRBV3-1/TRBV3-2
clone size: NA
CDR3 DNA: TGTGCCAGCAGCCCGTCAGTGAACACTGAAGCTTTCTTT
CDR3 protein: CASSPSVNTEAFF

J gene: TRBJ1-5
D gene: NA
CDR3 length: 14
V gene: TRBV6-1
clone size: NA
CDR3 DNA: TGTGCCAGCAGTGATATGGACAACGGTCAGCCCCAGCATTTT
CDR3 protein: CASSDMDNGQPQHF